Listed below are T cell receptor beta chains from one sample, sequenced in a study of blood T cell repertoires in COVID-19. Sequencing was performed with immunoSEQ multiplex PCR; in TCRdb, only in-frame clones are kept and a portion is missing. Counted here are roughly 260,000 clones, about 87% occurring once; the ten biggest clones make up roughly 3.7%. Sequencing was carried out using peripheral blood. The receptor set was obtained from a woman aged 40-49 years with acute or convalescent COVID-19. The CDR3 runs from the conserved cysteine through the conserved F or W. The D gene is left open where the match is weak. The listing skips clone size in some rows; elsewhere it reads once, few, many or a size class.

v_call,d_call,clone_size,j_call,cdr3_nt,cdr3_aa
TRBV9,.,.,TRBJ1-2,TGTGCCAGCAGCCCCCACGACAGGACCCTCTATGGCTACACCTTC,CASSPHDRTLYGYTF
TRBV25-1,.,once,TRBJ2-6,TGTGCCAGCAGTGTTGGACTTCTCTCTGGGGCCAACGTCCTGACTTTC,CASSVGLLSGANVLTF
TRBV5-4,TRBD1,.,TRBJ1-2,TGTGCCAGCAGCTTCTCGGGACAGAACTATGGCTACACCTTC,CASSFSGQNYGYTF
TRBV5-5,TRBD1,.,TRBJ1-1,TGTGCCAGCAGCCTCAGACAGGGTTCCATGAACACTGAAGCTTTCTTT,CASSLRQGSMNTEAFF
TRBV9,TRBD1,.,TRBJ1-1,TGTGCCAGCAGCTTTACGACAGGGCCGAACACTGAAGCTTTCTTT,CASSFTTGPNTEAFF
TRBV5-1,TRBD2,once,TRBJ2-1,TGCGCCAGCAGCTTGTGGACTAGCGGTACCAACGGTGAGCAGTTCTTC,CASSLWTSGTNGEQFF
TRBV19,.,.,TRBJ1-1,TGTGCCAGTAGTATGGGGGGAGGACTGAGTTTCAACACTGAAGCTTTCTTT,CASSMGGGLSFNTEAFF
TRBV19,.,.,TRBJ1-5,TGTGCCAGTAGTGTATCCGGGAGACTTAATCAGCCCCAGCATTTT,CASSVSGRLNQPQHF
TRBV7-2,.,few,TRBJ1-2,TGTGCCAGCAGCTCATACCCCTACGTCGCTAACTATGGCTACACCTTC,CASSSYPYVANYGYTF
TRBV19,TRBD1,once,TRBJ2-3,TGTGCCAGTTCCCGGGACAGGGTTTTAGATACGCAGTATTTT,CASSRDRVLDTQYF
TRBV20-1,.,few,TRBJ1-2,TGCAGTGCTAGTGAGGGAGTCCATGGCTACACCTTC,CSASEGVHGYTF
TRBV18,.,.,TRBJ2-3,TGTGCCAGCTCACCCGGGCTGTCGAGGGCAGATACGCAGTATTTT,CASSPGLSRADTQYF
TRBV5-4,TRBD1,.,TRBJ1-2,TGTGCCAGCACCAGGGGGGCTGGTGGCTACACCTTC,CASTRGAGGYTF
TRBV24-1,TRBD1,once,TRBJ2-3,TGTGCCACCAGTGGACAGGGCCCAGATACGCAGTATTTT,CATSGQGPDTQYF
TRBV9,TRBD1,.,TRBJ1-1,TGTGCCAGCAGCGACCGAGGGGGACAGGGTCCCATGAACACTGAAGCTTTCTTT,CASSDRGGQGPMNTEAFF
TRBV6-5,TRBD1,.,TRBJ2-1,TGTGCCAGCAGTCCCCAGGGGGCCATCAATGAGCAGTTCTTC,CASSPQGAINEQFF
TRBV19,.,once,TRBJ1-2,TGTGCCATGACTCCAAGCTCTTCTAACTATGGCTACACCTTC,CAMTPSSSNYGYTF
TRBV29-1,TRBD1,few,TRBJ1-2,TGCAGCGTTGGGGTTCGGACAGGGGGCGACGGCTACACCTTC,CSVGVRTGGDGYTF
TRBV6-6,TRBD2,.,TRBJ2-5,TGTGCCAGCAGTTACCTAGCGGGGGGGCTGGAGACCCAGTACTTC,CASSYLAGGLETQYF
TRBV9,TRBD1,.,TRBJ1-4,TGTGCCAGCAGCGTAGAGACAGGGGGTAATGAAAAACTGTTTTTT,CASSVETGGNEKLFF